These 19 T cell receptor beta chains were all obtained from the same sample, sequenced in a study of blood T cell repertoires in COVID-19. Profiling relied on immunoSEQ multiplex PCR, and the TCRdb table lists in-frame clones only, not all of them. The sample has 200,000 to 250,000 clones, under 85% seen once. What was sequenced was PBMCs or T cells enriched from blood (not recorded which). These receptors all stem from a man aged 55 to 70 who had recovered from COVID-19.

This chain's CDR3 is CAISGDTSYEQYF. The CDR3 coding sequence is TGTGCCATCAGTGGGGACACTTCCTACGAGCAGTACTTC. The chain combines TRBV10-3 with TRBJ2-7; tentative D call: TRBD1 (6 bases). CDR3 length: 13 amino acids. Per germline, CDR1 ENHRY and CDR2 SYGVKD. The V end was cut by 4 bases, the J end by 1 base, with 8 bases between.

This chain connects TRBV19 to TRBJ2-5, with 7 nucleotides matching TRBD1. The germline V gene encodes CDR1 LNHDA and CDR2 SQIVND (reference sequence). This CDR3 comprises 14 residues. V shed 3 bases, J shed 1 base, and the junction held 2 bases outside the gene matches. CDR3: CASSMWDSQETQYF. The CDR3, as DNA: TGTGCCAGTAGTATGTGGGACAGCCAAGAGACCCAGTACTTC.

The V gene is TRBV3-1 (or the pseudogene TRBV3-2), the J gene TRBJ1-1; no reliable D call. This CDR3 contains 15 residues. The V gene lost 2 bases and the J gene lost 10 bases, with 20 bases spanning the gap. Germline assignment: CDR1 LGHDT and CDR2 YNNKEL (reference sequence). In DNA, the CDR3 is TGTGCCAGCAGCCAAAACATTCTCCCCCCGGCAGGAGCTTTCTTT. Protein product: CASSQNILPPAGAFF.

V and J are TRBV11-2 and TRBJ1-1; D might be TRBD1 (5 bases). CDR1 and CDR2 from the germline V gene are SGHAT and FQNNGV. The CDR3 contains 14 residues. Trimming took 6 bases from V and 1 from J, leaving 12 bases between them. CDR3 protein: CASRAGPRNTEAFF. The CDR3 DNA is TGTGCCAGCAGGGCGGGACCCAGGAACACTGAAGCTTTCTTT.

The genes are TRBV10-3 and TRBJ1-2; D uncertain. The CDR3 has 12 amino acids. From germline, CDR1 is ENHRY and CDR2 SYGVKD. Trimming left V 9 bases short and J 8 bases short, with 16 bases between. CDR3 nucleotide sequence: TGTGCCATTGCACCGGGGTCGGGAGGCTACACCTTC. It is translated as CAIAPGSGGYTF.

The chain employs TRBV5-5 and TRBJ1-3; D not certain. Trimming left V 0 bases short and J 0 bases short, with 7 bases between. Germline V gene lookup returns CDR1 SGHKS and CDR2 YYEKEE (reference sequence). The CDR3 sequence is 15 residues long. CDR3 nucleotide sequence: TGTGCCAGCAGCTTGGCACTGCACTCTGGAAACACCATATATTTT. Encoded protein: CASSLALHSGNTIYF.

V is TRBV7-2 and J is TRBJ1-6; TRBD1 agrees at 8 bases. The V and J ends lost 5 bases and 5 bases, in that order; junction bases with no gene match: 11. Germline lookup yields CDR1 SGHTA and CDR2 FQGNSA. This CDR3 contains 17 residues. CDR3 bases: TGTGCCAGCAGCCGTAGCGGGCCAGGGGGCGATAATTCACCCCTCCACTTT. It is translated as CASSRSGPGGDNSPLHF. Full variable domain (rest looked up from reference TRBV7-2 and TRBJ1-6): GAGVSQSPSNKVTEKGKDVELRCDPISGHTALYWYRQSLGQGLEFLIYFQGNSAPDKSGLPSDRFSAERTGGSVSTLTIQRTQQEDSAVYLCASSRSGPGGDNSPLHFGNGTRLTVT.

This clone was seen only a few times. The gene calls are TRBV5-4 and TRBJ2-1; 11 nucleotides agree with TRBD2. The CDR3 is 15 residues long. Looked up from germline, CDR1 is SGHNT and CDR2 is YYREEE (reference sequence). After removal of 3 bases from V and 4 bases from J, the junction contained 3 bases not matched to a gene. The CDR3 loop is CASSSGLAEYNEQFF. The CDR3 DNA is TGTGCCAGCAGCTCGGGACTAGCGGAGTACAATGAGCAGTTCTTC.

V is TRBV9 and J is TRBJ2-2; D might be TRBD1 (6 bases). The germline V gene has CDR1 SGDLS and CDR2 YYNGEE. The CDR3 covers 16 residues. Trimming removed 3 bases at V and 7 bases at J, with 19 bases between. In DNA form, the CDR3 reads TGTGCCAGCAGCGCGGAGGAAGGGCAGGGGTACGGGGAGCTGTTTTTT. It is translated as CASSAEEGQGYGELFF.

This sequence joins TRBV5-1 and TRBJ2-5; 10 nucleotides match TRBD1. The CDR3 totals 16 residues. Germline CDR1 SGHRS, CDR2 YFSETQ. After removal of 4 bases from V and 9 bases from J, the junction contained 15 bases not matched to a gene. CDR3 sequence (DNA): TGCGCCAGCAGCCCAAAAGGCGGGGACAGGGGTTCACCCCAGTACTTC. Translated, it gives CASSPKGGDRGSPQYF.

The V and J genes are TRBV15 and TRBJ1-5; possible D gene TRBD1, 6 bases. Trimming stripped 4 bases from V and 4 bases from J, with 14 bases between. This CDR3 is built from 15 residues. The germline gives CDR1 LNHNV, CDR2 YYDKDF (reference sequence). The CDR3 nucleotides read TGTGCCACCAGCACTAGACAGGCCCCGAATCAGCCCCAGCATTTT. This codes for CATSTRQAPNQPQHF.

Turning to this clone: Other DNA sequences in the sample encode the same CDR3. V and J are TRBV5-1 and TRBJ1-5, with D perhaps matching TRBD1 (5 bases). Germline V gene lookup returns CDR1 SGHRS and CDR2 YFSETQ. Trimming stripped 0 bases from V and 4 bases from J, with 8 bases between. The CDR3 length is 14 residues. Here the CDR3 DNA reads TGCGCCAGCAGCTTGGTGGCAGGGAATCAGCCCCAGCATTTT. This gives the protein CASSLVAGNQPQHF.

This CDR3 is CASSSWTSGGAVTQYF. The CDR3, as DNA: TGTGCCAGCAGCTCCTGGACTAGCGGGGGGGCCGTTACGCAGTATTTT. V gene TRBV9 combines with J gene TRBJ2-3, with 15 bases fitting TRBD2. V trimming: 4 bases; J trimming: 8 bases; junction bases outside the gene matches: 8. This CDR3 has 16 residues. In germline, CDR1 is SGDLS, CDR2 YYNGEE.

The V gene is TRBV2, the J gene TRBJ2-1; 7 bases agree with TRBD2. The CDR3 covers 14 residues. Per germline, CDR1 SNHLY and CDR2 FYNNEI. Trimming removed 7 bases from V and 1 base from J; junction bases left unmatched: 4. CDR3 nucleotide sequence: TGTGCCAGCATAGCGGGCGATTCCTACAATGAGCAGTTCTTC. Its translation: CASIAGDSYNEQFF.

V usage is TRBV19 and J usage is TRBJ2-1, with TRBD2 matching 12 bases. Germline V gene sequence: CDR1 LNHDA, CDR2 SQIVND (reference sequence). The CDR3 length is 16 residues. With 4 bases clipped from V and 3 bases from J, the junction kept 4 bases outside the gene matches. CDR3 bases: TGTGCCAGTAGTAGGACTAGCGGGGAGTTCTACAATGAGCAGTTCTTC. Translation gives CASSRTSGEFYNEQFF.

The chain carries TRBV5-6 and TRBJ2-2; the D gene is possibly TRBD1 (5 bases). With 4 bases removed from V and 5 bases from J, the gap between germline ends came to 6 bases. The CDR3 spans 12 residues. The V gene's germline CDR1 is SGHDT and CDR2 YYEEEE. DNA for the CDR3: TGTGCCAGCAGCAGACAGACCGGGGAGCTGTTTTTT. This gives the protein CASSRQTGELFF.

This chain uses TRBV6-2 or TRBV6-3 with TRBJ2-2; 10 bases are a match to TRBD1. The CDR3 contains 16 residues. V shed 7 bases, J shed 6 bases, and the junction held 11 bases outside the gene matches. Germline V CDR1 and CDR2: MNHEY, SVGEGT. The CDR3 protein is CASTPPGTGDPGELFF. CDR3 in DNA: TGTGCCAGCACCCCCCCCGGGACAGGGGACCCCGGGGAGCTGTTTTTT.

The V gene is TRBV27, the J gene TRBJ2-3, with 9 nucleotides matching TRBD1. Trimming took 5 bases from V and 4 from J; bases not matched to a gene: 10. Per germline, CDR1 MNHEY and CDR2 SMNVEV (reference sequence). The CDR3 length is 16 residues. The CDR3: CASSLGQTGGADTQYF. The CDR3 DNA follows: TGTGCCAGCAGTCTCGGCCAAACAGGGGGCGCAGATACGCAGTATTTT.

The V call is TRBV11-3, the J call TRBJ2-5, with TRBD2 identical over 13 bases. The CDR3 has 18 residues. V was clipped by 3 bases and J by 5 bases; unmatched bases: 12. Germline values: CDR1 SGHNT, CDR2 YENEEA. DNA for the CDR3: TGTGCCAGCAGCTTCGGACTAGCGGGGGTTCAGATCGGGGAGACCCAGTACTTC. It specifies CASSFGLAGVQIGETQYF.